One sample yielded the 4 T cell receptor beta chains listed below, sequenced in a study of T cells in Graves' hyperthyroidism and ophthalmopathy. RNA transcripts provided the source from which TCR beta CDR3 regions were amplified. During a first-round RT-PCR of the TCR CDR3, the HTBI primer set was used. TCRdb fed the multiplex PCR reads into MiXCR, producing one record per CDR3 protein. This sample has under 350,000 distinct CDR3 sequences, with 17% found just once. The sequencing input was blood. The receptors derive from a woman aged 55-75 years with Graves' ophthalmopathy.

This clonotype was seen ten or more times. The chain recombines TRBV7-8 with TRBJ1-1, with a weak D call TRBD1 (5 bases). CDR1 SGHVS and CDR2 FQNEAQ come from the germline V gene. CDR3 length: 13 residues. V was pared by 7 bases and J by 7 bases, with 16 bases between. The CDR3, as DNA: TGTGCCAGCATGCTAGTCCCGAGGGGTGAAGCTTTCTTT. Amino acids: CASMLVPRGEAFF.

The rearrangement joins TRBV4-2 to TRBJ2-2, with TRBD2 matching 9 bases. The V gene's germline CDR1 is LGHNA and CDR2 YNFKEQ. The V gene end was trimmed by 0 bases and the J gene end by 7 bases; junction bases not matched to a gene: 6. This CDR3 region has 16 residues. The CDR3 nucleotides read TGTGCCAGCAGCCAAGACGTGCGGGGGGGTAGCGGGGAGCTGTTTTTT. Encoded protein: CASSQDVRGGSGELFF.

This clonotype was recorded once. The rearrangement links TRBV5-4 to TRBJ1-4; D gene ambiguous. CDR1 is SGHNT and CDR2 is YYREEE in the germline V gene (reference sequence). This CDR3 region has 13 residues. Trimming pared 5 bases from V and 5 bases from J, leaving 10 bases between. In DNA form, the CDR3 reads TGTGCCAGCAGAAGCAGCATAAATGAAAAACTGTTTTTT. Its protein is CASRSSINEKLFF.

In its sample, this clonotype was seen many times. This chain's CDR3 is CASSRQTGFTDTQYF. The CDR3 DNA sequence: TGTGCCAGCAGCCGTCAAACGGGATTCACAGATACGCAGTATTTT. The chain has TRBV3-1 and TRBJ2-3; tentatively, D is TRBD2 (5 bases). Germline V gene data show CDR1 as LGHDT and CDR2 as YNNKEL (reference sequence). Trimming removed 4 bases at V and 2 bases at J, with 13 bases between. The CDR3 covers 15 residues.